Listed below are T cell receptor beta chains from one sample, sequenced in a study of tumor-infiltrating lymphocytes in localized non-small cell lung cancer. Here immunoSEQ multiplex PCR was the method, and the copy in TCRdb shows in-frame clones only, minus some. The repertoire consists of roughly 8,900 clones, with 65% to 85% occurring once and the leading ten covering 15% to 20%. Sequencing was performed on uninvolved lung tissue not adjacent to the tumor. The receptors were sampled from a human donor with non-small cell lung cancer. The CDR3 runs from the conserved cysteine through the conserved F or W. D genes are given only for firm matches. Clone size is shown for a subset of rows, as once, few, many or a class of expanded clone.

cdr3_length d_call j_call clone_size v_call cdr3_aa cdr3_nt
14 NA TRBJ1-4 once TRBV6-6 CASSYGQPLGKLFF TGTGCCAGCAGTTACGGACAGCCATTGGGAAAACTGTTTTTT
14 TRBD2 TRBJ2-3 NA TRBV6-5 CASSPSGGTDTQYF TGTGCCAGCAGTCCTAGCGGGGGAACAGATACGCAGTATTTT
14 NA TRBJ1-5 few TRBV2 CASSEAMGRGPQHF TGTGCCAGCAGTGAAGCAATGGGCAGGGGGCCCCAGCATTTT
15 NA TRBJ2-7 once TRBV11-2 CASSSRQVTSREQYF TGTGCCAGCAGCTCGCGACAGGTGACTTCACGGGAGCAGTACTTC
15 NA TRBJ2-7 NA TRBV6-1 CASSEILDTFYEQYF TGTGCCAGCAGTGAAATATTGGACACTTTCTACGAGCAGTACTTC
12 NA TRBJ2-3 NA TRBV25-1 CASGDSTDTQYF TGTGCCAGTGGGGACAGCACAGATACGCAGTATTTT
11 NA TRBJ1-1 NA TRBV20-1 CSAPRGGVAFF TGCAGTGCTCCTAGGGGGGGAGTAGCTTTCTTT
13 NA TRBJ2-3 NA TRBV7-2 CASSFPSPDTQYF TGTGCCAGCAGCTTCCCCTCTCCAGATACGCAGTATTTT
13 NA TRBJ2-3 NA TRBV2 CASKEGATDTQYF TGTGCCAGCAAGGAGGGGGCCACAGATACGCAGTATTTT
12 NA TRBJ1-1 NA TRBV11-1 CASSLGWREAFF TGTGCCAGCAGCTTGGGATGGAGAGAAGCTTTCTTT
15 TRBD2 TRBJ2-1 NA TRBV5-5 CASSLRRGAGNEQFF TGTGCCAGCAGCTTGAGGCGGGGGGCGGGCAATGAGCAGTTCTTC
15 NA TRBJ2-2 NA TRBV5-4 CASSLAWGSTGELFF TGTGCCAGCAGCTTGGCCTGGGGGAGCACCGGGGAGCTGTTTTTT
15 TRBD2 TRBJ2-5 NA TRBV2 CASSEERGYQETQYF TGTGCCAGCAGTGAAGAGCGGGGGTATCAAGAGACCCAGTACTTC
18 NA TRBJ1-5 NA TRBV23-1 CASSQPITGMYSNQPQHF TGCGCCAGCAGTCAGCCTATTACAGGGATGTATAGCAATCAGCCCCAGCATTTT
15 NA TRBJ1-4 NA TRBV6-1 CASSERAGWQEKLFF TGTGCCAGCAGTGAAAGGGCAGGGTGGCAGGAAAAACTGTTTTTT
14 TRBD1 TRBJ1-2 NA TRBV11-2 CASSARTGKDGYTF TGTGCCAGCAGCGCCCGGACAGGGAAGGATGGCTACACCTTC
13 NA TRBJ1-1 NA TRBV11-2 CASSTQVGTEAFF TGTGCCAGCAGCACACAGGTGGGCACTGAAGCTTTCTTT
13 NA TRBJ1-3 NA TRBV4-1 CASSQVAGNTIYF TGCGCCAGCAGCCAAGTCGCCGGAAACACCATATATTTT
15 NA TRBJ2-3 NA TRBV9 CASSVVGGVTDTQYF TGTGCCAGCAGCGTAGTAGGCGGGGTGACAGATACGCAGTATTTT
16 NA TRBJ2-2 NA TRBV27 CASSARGRGLGGELFF TGTGCCAGCAGTGCCAGGGGGCGGGGGTTGGGCGGGGAGCTGTTTTTT
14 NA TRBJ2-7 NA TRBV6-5 CASSDPRGTYEQYF TGTGCCAGCAGTGACCCCCGGGGGACCTACGAGCAGTACTTC
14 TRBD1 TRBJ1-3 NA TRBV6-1 CASSGRGPGNTIYF TGTGCCAGCAGTGGCAGGGGGCCAGGAAACACCATATATTTT
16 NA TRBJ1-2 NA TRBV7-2 CASSLAFAVFNYGYTF TGTGCCAGCAGCTTAGCTTTCGCTGTTTTTAACTATGGCTACACCTTC
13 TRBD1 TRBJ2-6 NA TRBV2 CASSGLLRGPLLF TGTGCCAGCAGCGGACTACTCAGGGGGCCCCTCTTATTC
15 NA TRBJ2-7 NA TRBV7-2 CASSLARGRQYEQYF TGTGCCAGCAGCTTAGCGAGGGGCAGGCAGTACGAGCAGTACTTC
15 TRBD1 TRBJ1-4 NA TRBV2 CASRGTGGRNEKLFF TGTGCCAGCAGGGGGACAGGGGGCAGGAATGAAAAACTGTTTTTT
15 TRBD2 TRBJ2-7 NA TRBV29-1 CSVELGLAGTYEQYF TGCAGCGTTGAACTGGGACTAGCGGGAACCTACGAGCAGTACTTC
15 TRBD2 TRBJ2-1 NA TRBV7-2 CASSLTSGAQNEQFF TGTGCCAGCAGCTTAACCAGCGGGGCCCAAAATGAGCAGTTCTTC
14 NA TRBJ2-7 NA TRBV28 CASSLQTMTYEQYF TGTGCCAGCAGTTTACAAACTATGACCTACGAGCAGTACTTC
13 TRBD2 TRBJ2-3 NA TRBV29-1 CSVGSGGTDTQYF TGCAGCGTTGGTAGCGGGGGGACAGATACGCAGTATTTT
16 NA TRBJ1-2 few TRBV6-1 CASSEERGRANYGYTF TGTGCCAGCAGTGAGGAGAGGGGCAGAGCTAACTATGGCTACACCTTC
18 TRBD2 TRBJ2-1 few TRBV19 CASSIALAGDNLYNEQFF TGTGCCAGTAGTATTGCGTTAGCGGGGGATAATCTGTACAATGAGCAGTTCTTC
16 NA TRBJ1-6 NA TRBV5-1 CASSVQGSSYNSPLHF TGCGCCAGCAGCGTTCAGGGAAGCTCCTATAATTCACCCCTCCACTTT
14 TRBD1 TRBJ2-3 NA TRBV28 CASSSPPQRDREYF TGTGCCAGCAGTTCCCCTCCTCAGAGGGACAGGGAGTATTTT
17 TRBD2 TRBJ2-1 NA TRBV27 CASSLFTSGVTYNEQFF TGTGCCAGCAGTTTGTTCACTAGCGGGGTTACCTACAATGAGCAGTTCTTC
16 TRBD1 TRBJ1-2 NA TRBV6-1 CASSEATGQGAGGYTF TGTGCCAGCAGTGAAGCGACAGGACAGGGGGCAGGTGGCTACACCTTC
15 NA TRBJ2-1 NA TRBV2 CASSESPGMGNEQFF TGTGCCAGCAGTGAATCACCGGGGATGGGCAATGAGCAGTTCTTC
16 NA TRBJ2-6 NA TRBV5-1 CASRGSQRVGANVLTF TGCGCCAGCAGAGGGTCCCAGAGGGTCGGGGCCAACGTCCTGACTTTC
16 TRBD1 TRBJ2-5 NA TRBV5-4 CASTGTGTGGSETQYF TGTGCCAGCACAGGAACCGGGACAGGGGGTAGCGAGACCCAGTACTTC
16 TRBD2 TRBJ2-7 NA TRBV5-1 CASSPVGGSLPYEQYF TGCGCCAGCAGCCCCGTGGGGGGGTCCCTCCCCTACGAGCAGTACTTC
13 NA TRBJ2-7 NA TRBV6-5 CASSRRTAYEQYF TGTGCCAGCAGTAGAAGGACAGCCTACGAGCAGTACTTC
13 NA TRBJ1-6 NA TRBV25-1 CASRDSGGSPLHF TGTGCCAGCAGGGACAGTGGAGGGTCACCCCTCCACTTT
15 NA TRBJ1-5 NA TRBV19 CASSIGVGSNQPQHF TGTGCCAGTAGTATCGGAGTAGGCAGCAATCAGCCCCAGCATTTT
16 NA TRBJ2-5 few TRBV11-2 CASSSRARELGETQYF TGTGCCAGCAGCTCTAGGGCCAGGGAACTCGGGGAGACCCAGTACTTC
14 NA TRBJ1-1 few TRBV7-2 CASSYSGWSTEAFF TGTGCCAGCAGCTATTCTGGGTGGAGCACTGAAGCTTTCTTT
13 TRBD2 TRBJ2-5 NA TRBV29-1 CSVEAGRGETQYF TGCAGCGTTGAAGCAGGGAGGGGAGAGACCCAGTACTTC
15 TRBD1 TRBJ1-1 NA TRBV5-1 CASSRQGFYDTEAFF TGCGCCAGCAGCCGACAGGGTTTTTACGACACTGAAGCTTTCTTT
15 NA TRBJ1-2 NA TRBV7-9 CASSLGVAGAYGYTF TGTGCCAGCAGCTTAGGGGTTGCGGGGGCCTATGGCTACACCTTC
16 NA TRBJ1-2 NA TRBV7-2 CASSLVPQGSNYGYTF TGTGCCAGCAGCTTAGTACCGCAGGGATCTAACTATGGCTACACCTTC
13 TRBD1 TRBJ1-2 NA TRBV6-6 CASSPDRMRGYTF TGTGCCAGCAGTCCGGACAGGATGCGAGGCTACACCTTC
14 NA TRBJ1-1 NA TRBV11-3 CASSFGAGNTEAFF TGTGCCAGCAGCTTCGGTGCAGGGAACACTGAAGCTTTCTTT
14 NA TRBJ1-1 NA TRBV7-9 CASSKTGHLAEAFF TGTGCCAGCAGCAAAACAGGCCATTTGGCTGAAGCTTTCTTT
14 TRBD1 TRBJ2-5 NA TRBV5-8 CASLEVDRGETQYF TGTGCCAGCTTGGAGGTGGACAGGGGAGAGACCCAGTACTTC
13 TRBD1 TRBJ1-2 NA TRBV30 CAWSPQGAGGYTF TGTGCCTGGAGTCCTCAGGGGGCAGGGGGCTACACCTTC
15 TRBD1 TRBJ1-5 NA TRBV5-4 CASSFGQVSNQPQHF TGTGCCAGCAGCTTCGGACAGGTGAGCAATCAGCCCCAGCATTTT